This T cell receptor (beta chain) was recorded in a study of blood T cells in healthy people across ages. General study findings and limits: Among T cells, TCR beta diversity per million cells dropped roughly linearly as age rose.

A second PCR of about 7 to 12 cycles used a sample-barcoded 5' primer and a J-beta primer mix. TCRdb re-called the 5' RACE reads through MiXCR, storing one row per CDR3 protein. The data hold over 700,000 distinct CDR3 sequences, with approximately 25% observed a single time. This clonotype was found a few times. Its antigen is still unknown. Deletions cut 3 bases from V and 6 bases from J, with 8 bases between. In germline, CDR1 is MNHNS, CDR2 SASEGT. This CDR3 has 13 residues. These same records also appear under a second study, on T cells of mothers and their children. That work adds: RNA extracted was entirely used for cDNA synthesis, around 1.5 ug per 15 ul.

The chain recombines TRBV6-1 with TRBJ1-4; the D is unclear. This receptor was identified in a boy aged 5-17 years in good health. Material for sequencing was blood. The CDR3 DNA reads TGTGCCAGCAGTGAGGAAAGTTATGAAAAACTGTTTTTT. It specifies CASSEESYEKLFF.